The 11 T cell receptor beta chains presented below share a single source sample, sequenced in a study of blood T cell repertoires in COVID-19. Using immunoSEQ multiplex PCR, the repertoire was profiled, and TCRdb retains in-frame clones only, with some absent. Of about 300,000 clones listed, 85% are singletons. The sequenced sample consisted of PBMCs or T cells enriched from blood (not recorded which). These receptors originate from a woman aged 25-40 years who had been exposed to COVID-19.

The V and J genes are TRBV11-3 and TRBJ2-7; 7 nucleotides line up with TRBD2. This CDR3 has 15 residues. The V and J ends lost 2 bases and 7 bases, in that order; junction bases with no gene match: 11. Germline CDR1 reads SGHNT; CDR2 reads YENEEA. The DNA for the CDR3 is TGTGCCAGCAGCTTATCTGGTGGGAGGGCCCAAGAGCAGTACTTC. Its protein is CASSLSGGRAQEQYF.

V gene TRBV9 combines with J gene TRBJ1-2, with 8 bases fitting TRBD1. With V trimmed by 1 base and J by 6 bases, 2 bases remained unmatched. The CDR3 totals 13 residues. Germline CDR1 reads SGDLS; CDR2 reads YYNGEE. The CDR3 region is CASSVTGQDGYTF. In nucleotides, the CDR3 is TGTGCCAGCAGCGTAACGGGACAGGATGGCTACACCTTC.

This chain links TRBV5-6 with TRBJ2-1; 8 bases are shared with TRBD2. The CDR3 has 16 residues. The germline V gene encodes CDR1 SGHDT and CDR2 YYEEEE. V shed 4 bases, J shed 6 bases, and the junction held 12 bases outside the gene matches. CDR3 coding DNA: TGTGCCAGCAGCCTCTGGGGGGGACTAGAGGCCAATGAGCAGTTCTTC. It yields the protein CASSLWGGLEANEQFF.

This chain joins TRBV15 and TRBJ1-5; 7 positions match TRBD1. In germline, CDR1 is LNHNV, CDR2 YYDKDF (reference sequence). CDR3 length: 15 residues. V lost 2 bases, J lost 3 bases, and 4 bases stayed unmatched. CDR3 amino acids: CATSRTQGSNQPQHF. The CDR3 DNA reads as TGTGCCACCAGCAGAACACAGGGGTCCAATCAGCCCCAGCATTTT.

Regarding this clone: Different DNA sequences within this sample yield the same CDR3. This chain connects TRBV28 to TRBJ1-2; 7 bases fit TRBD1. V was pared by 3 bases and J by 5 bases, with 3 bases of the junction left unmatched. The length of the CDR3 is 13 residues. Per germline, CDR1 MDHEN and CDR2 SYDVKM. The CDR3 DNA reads TGTGCCAGCAGTTTGTCACAGGGGTATGGCTACACCTTC. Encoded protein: CASSLSQGYGYTF.

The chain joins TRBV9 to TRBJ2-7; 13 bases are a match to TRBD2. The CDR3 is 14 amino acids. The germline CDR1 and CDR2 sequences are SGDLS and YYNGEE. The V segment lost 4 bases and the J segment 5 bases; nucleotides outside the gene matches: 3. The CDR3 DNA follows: TGTGCCAGCAGCTCGGGACTAGCGGGAAACGAGCAGTACTTC. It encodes CASSSGLAGNEQYF.

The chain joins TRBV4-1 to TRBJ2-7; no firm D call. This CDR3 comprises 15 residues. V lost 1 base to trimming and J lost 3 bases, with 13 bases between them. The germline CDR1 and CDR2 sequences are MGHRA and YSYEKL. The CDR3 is CASSQVLDGSYEQYF. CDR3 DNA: TGCGCCAGCAGCCAAGTTCTAGACGGTAGCTACGAGCAGTACTTC.

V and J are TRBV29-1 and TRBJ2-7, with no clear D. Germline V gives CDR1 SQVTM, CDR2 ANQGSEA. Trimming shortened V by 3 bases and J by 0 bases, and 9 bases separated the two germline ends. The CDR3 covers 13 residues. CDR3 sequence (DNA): TGCAGCGTTGAGGCCCCCAGCTCCTACGAGCAGTACTTC. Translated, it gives CSVEAPSSYEQYF.

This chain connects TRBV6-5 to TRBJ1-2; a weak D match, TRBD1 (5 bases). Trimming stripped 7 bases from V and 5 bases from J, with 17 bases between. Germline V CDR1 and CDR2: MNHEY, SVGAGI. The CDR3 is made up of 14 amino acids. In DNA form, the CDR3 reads TGTGCCAGCACCAAAATTGGGGGGAGATATGGCTACACCTTC. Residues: CASTKIGGRYGYTF.

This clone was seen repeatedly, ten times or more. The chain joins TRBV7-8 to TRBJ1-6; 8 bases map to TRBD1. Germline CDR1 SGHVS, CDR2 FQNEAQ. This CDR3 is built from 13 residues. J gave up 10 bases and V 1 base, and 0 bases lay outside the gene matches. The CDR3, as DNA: TGTGCCAGCAGCTTAGGACAGGGGTCACCCCTCCACTTT. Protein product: CASSLGQGSPLHF.

DNA of the CDR3: TGTGCCAGCAGGCGGACAGGGTCGGCGAACACTGAAGCTTTCTTT. It is translated as CASRRTGSANTEAFF. The V gene is TRBV5-6, the J gene TRBJ1-1; TRBD1 agrees at 8 bases. Germline CDR1 reads SGHDT; CDR2 reads YYEEEE. The CDR3 loop spans 15 amino acids. With V trimmed by 5 bases and J by 1 base, 7 bases remained unmatched.